This TCR beta chain was captured in a study of T cell responses to AZD1222 COVID-19 vaccine. Study-level findings and limits: Baseline seropositives among AZD1222 recipients totaled only 5 to 7. Every sample of the repertoires postdated the peak T cell response. Breadth and depth of Spike-specific TCRs rose after two AZD1222 doses. Unmutated variant regions reportedly attract nearly half of all spike-specific TCRs.

Only in-frame clones appear in the TCRdb table, and some are missing; sequencing was by immunoSEQ multiplex PCR. The data show 80,000 to 100,000 clones, roughly 87% seen once. This clone has just one count. Antigen specificity is unknown. This CDR3 has 15 residues. Looked up from germline, CDR1 is MDHEN and CDR2 is SYDVKM. Deletions cut 5 bases from V and 0 bases from J, with 14 bases between. The chain couples TRBV28 to TRBJ2-7, with a possible D match to TRBD1 (8 bases). This TCR derives from an adult who received the AZD1222 COVID-19 vaccine. This specimen was peripheral blood, taken 28 days after the second AZD1222 dose. The CDR3 DNA follows: TGTGCCAGCAGTCACAGGGGGGGGGTCTCCTACGAGCAGTACTTC. Residues: CASSHRGGVSYEQYF.